This T cell receptor beta chain comes out of a study of shared clonotypes between healthy human individuals. Study information: Samples came from a couple of female and a few male donors aged 18 to 49. Study-level findings and limits: An anticipated effect of sequencing depth on clonotype sharing among donors was recognized.

Trimming stripped 1 base from V and 7 bases from J, with 19 bases between. The CDR3 is 16 amino acids. Looked up from germline, CDR1 is SGHAT and CDR2 is FQNNGV. As regards this clone: Its antigen is unidentified.

The repertoire was sequenced with immunoSEQ multiplex PCR; TCRdb's copy has only in-frame clones and lacks some. The sample yields some 790,000 clones, around 77% seen once. The V call is TRBV11-2, the J call TRBJ1-2; no clear D. The TCR was taken from a woman in her twenties or thirties in good health. Sequencing used memory CD4+ T cells sorted from blood. Specified subset: CD45RA-negative fraction. The CDR3 loop is CASSLARGGSGSGYTF. CDR3 nucleotide sequence: TGTGCCAGCAGCTTAGCCCGGGGAGGTAGCGGTAGTGGCTACACCTTC.